This T cell receptor (beta chain) is from a study of cytomegalovirus exposure and HLA in healthy donors (dated by TCRdb to 2017 to 2019). Notes on the research overall: An earlier analysis of 587 of the donors reported approximately 300 Gb of sequence data and around 100 million unique TCR beta sequences obtained from 150 million to 200 million T cells. About 300 gigabases of sequencing data and around 88 million unique TCR sequences made up an early release that covered 500 to 700 HLA-typed donors. Among the roughly 380 genotyped donors, approximately 82% belonged to the genetic ancestry cluster associated with self-reported Caucasian donors. The study was designed to test whether signatures of past pathogen exposure could be identified by cataloging public T cell receptors. The study used immunosequencing to profile the T cell repertoires of 666 subjects and linked those repertoires to cytomegalovirus serostatus. A separate validation cohort of approximately 130 different subjects was used in addition to the roughly 700-subject first cohort. To predict cytomegalovirus infection status, the study combined high-throughput TCR immunosequencing, statistical association of individual TCRs with disease status, and machine learning. A later analysis re-examined previously published TCR beta repertoires from roughly 650 donors and added high-resolution HLA genotyping to investigate patterns of TCR occurrence. Rather than using new phenotypic data, the later analysis identified candidate immune exposures from TCR beta sequences and from how often those sequences occurred across donors. To decide whether each TCR beta V gene segment behaved as functional or pseudogenic, an earlier analysis of fewer than 750 of the donors relied on high-throughput TCR beta sequencing. Alongside the repertoire data, information on donor age, sex, ethnicity and CMV serostatus was compiled. Genome-wide SNP genotypes for about 65% of the roughly 670 donors were used in a later genetic analysis, which treated that subset as a discovery cohort. Every repertoire in the discovery cohort had been generated on one and the same sequencing platform. Class I and class II HLA loci were covered by the typing at four-digit resolution. Typing coverage varied by locus: roughly 629-640 donors for A, B, C, DRB1 and DQB1; roughly 560 for DQA1; approximately 570 for DPA1; some 470 for DPB1. Five DR-DQ haplotypes were treated as single units for association and clustering because of strong linkage in the cohort. Across about 370 genotyped donors of the cohort, an average of roughly 250,000 unique TCR beta nucleotide sequences per donor were sequenced, and 15% to 20% of those sequences were non-productive. Overall study outcomes, separate from this receptor: In this cohort, only TCR beta chains were sequenced, and detectable features were limited by the absence of alpha or paired-chain data. A few of the identified cytomegalovirus-associated TCR beta chains were confirmed in vitro to be specific for cytomegalovirus antigens. At a false discovery rate of 0.05, a later analysis linked roughly 17,000 TCR beta sequences to specific HLA alleles. The presence/absence analyses assumed that sequencing depth was roughly uniform across donors, and that assumption may not be true. A further reported finding was that TCR beta sequences accurately predicted the HLA-A and HLA-B alleles for most subjects in the first cohort. The study gave a list of 150 to 200 TCR beta chains associated with cytomegalovirus. In both the original and validation cohorts, the classifier was reported to diagnose cytomegalovirus status with high specificity and sensitivity. The only immune exposure information available for the cohort was CMV serostatus. The authors suggested that the approach could potentially be generalized to other disease states and immunological phenotypes. A later genetic analysis associated a missense DCLRE1C variant with V-gene and J-gene trimming of TCR beta chains, and an independent cohort replicated the association. Because HLA typing was missing for some donors at each locus, association tests included only the typed subset. In a later analysis, HLA-associated TCR beta chains showed more clonal expansion and lower generation probabilities than non-associated chains that were equally common. Several of the top co-occurrence clusters appeared to be linked to parvovirus B19, influenza, CMV and Epstein-Barr virus, according to a later analysis. The earlier analysis of 587 of the donors excluded roughly 17 rarely observed V segments, including chromosome 9 orphons, because counts were too low. Assigning TCR associations to individual alleles was difficult when HLA alleles, especially DR and DQ, strongly co-occurred. Some IMGT-functional V segments, including TRBV6-2 and TRBV6-3, could not be distinguished by the 87-base-pair reads and were therefore excluded. Most TCR sequences were seen in very few donors, while some public TCRs were found in many individuals. A cluster of highly shared sequence variants was judged likely to be a technical artifact of the sequencing pipeline. In an earlier analysis of 587 of the donors, most TCR beta V segments appeared in productive rearrangements about 87% or about 30% of the time, broadly matching IMGT annotations. Most CMV-associated TCR beta chains appeared to be HLA-restricted in a later analysis, and the HLA associations seemed to be driven largely by CMV exposure. In a later genetic analysis, fewer N-insertions in productive TCRs were reported among donors in an Asian-associated ancestry cluster than the roughly 700-donor mean. A later analysis found that TCR association rates varied across HLA loci, with DRB1 alleles showing the most associated TCRs and HLA-C alleles the fewest. Correlated functional status among segregating V segments might reflect linkage disequilibrium, but an unknown experimental factor could not be ruled out.

This clone was recorded a few times. What antigen it recognizes has not been identified. Per-base quality was not reported, and no clone a single base away is much larger than it. The library was produced with the immunoSEQ multiplex PCR assay. For the multiplex PCR, a mixture combining 60 forward primers for TCR Vbeta segments and 13 reverse primers for TCR Jbeta segments was used. The CDR3 region of rearranged TCR beta genes was amplified from genomic DNA with a multiplex PCR assay. The amplified TCR beta libraries were sequenced on the Illumina HiSeq System as 87-base-pair reads. As for the authors' bioinformatics: A later analysis counted about 80 million unique TCR beta chains across the 550 to 750 repertoires, and 9 million to 14 million of these chains were shared by at least two donors. A nearest-neighbor algorithm error-corrected the raw reads and collapsed the reads into unique sequences, merging closely related sequences to remove PCR and sequencing errors. Alignment of CDR3 sequences to IMGT reference sequences was used to assign V, D and J gene segments. For a sequence to be retained, a match of at least six nucleotides to both a V gene segment and a J gene segment was required. A rearrangement counted as productive if the CDR3 had no stop codons and remained in frame with V and J, and every other rearrangement counted as non-productive. CDR3 was defined according to IMGT convention as the region running from the second conserved V-encoded cysteine to the conserved J-encoded phenylalanine. Sequences without an unambiguous match to a single V gene segment were excluded from the earlier analysis of 587 of the donors. An earlier analysis of fewer than 650 of the donors classified V segments as functional when productive rearrangements were above 56.7% and as segregating when the standard deviation between donors was above 5%. A statistical classification framework was developed to diagnose cytomegalovirus status using the catalog of TCR beta chain sequences. In a later analysis, V and J genes were assigned by comparing TCR nucleotide sequences against IMGT/GENE-DB human TR gene sequences. In a later analysis, CDR3 sequences and most-parsimonious VDJ recombination scenarios were assigned using the TCRdist pipeline. In a later analysis, each TCR beta chain was defined by its CDR3 amino acid sequence together with its V-gene family, and reads without a unique V-gene family were excluded. In a later analysis, 450 to 600 highly shared, low-generation-probability nucleotide sequences were removed to address suspected cross-contamination and a sequencing artifact. In a later analysis, a clonal expansion index for each public chain was calculated from normalized within-repertoire ranks of inferred template counts. A later analysis computed generation probabilities with a VDJ recombination model fitted to out-of-frame rearrangements, and checked the results against IGoR. In a later analysis, TCR-TCR, TCR-HLA and TCR-CMV co-occurrence was scored with hypergeometric tests, and a repertoire-size bias correction was applied to TCR pairs. To estimate false discovery rates, a later analysis permuted the HLA or CMV assignments 20 times. In a later analysis, co-occurring TCRs were grouped using DBSCAN, and TCRdist sequence similarity was added for clustering within HLA-allele-positive subsets. Co-occurrence clustering excluded repertoires with fewer than 30,000 or more than 120,000 public chains, plus five with anomalous nucleotide sharing. This immuneACCESS table, as held by TCRdb, lists in-frame sequences with V and J called but not all clones. Of the missing ones, under half trace to an unresolved V gene in checked studies; the others have no known cause. V, J and clone size are taken as reported in that table, and D and trimming were inferred from the DNA itself. The sample has approximately 130,000 clones on record, 75% to 90% of them singletons. The top ten hold over 6.5% of the sample.

The cohort comprised some 730 healthy bone marrow donors. At the time of sampling, all cohort members were nominally healthy, though unrecorded immune exposures were likely present. The donor was CMV seropositive and was included in the group of almost 300 seropositive cohort members. A peripheral blood sample was collected from each donor, and TCR beta sequencing was performed on peripheral blood mononuclear cells. The Qiagen DNeasy Blood Extraction Kit was used to extract genomic DNA from the blood cell samples. The CDR3 numbers 16 residues from cysteine through phenylalanine. Just the 48-base CDR3 DNA is kept, in frame starting at base 1. The germline V gene (reference sequence) yields LNHDA for CDR1 and SQIVND for CDR2. V lost 5 bases and J lost 0 bases; the stretch between them is 16 bases long.

The source material was PBMCs. The sequence is built from TRBV19 and TRBJ1-1, with TRBD1 tentatively as D gene (5 bases match). This receptor was obtained from a woman aged 25 to 45 in good health and CMV-seropositive. CDR3 protein: CASSSPTDFMNTEAFF. The bases are TGTGCCAGTAGTTCTCCGACAGACTTCATGAACACTGAAGCTTTCTTT.